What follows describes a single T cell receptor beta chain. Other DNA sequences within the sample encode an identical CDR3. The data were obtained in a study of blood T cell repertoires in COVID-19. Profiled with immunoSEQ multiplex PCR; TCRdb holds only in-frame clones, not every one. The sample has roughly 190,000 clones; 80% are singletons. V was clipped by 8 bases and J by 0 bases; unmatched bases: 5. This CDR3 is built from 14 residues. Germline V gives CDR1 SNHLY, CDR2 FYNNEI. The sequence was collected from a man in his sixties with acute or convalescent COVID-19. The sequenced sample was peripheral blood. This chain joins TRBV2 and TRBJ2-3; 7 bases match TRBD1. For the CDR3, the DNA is TGTGCCAGCTCGCCAGGGGGAAGCACAGATACGCAGTATTTT. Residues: CASSPGGSTDTQYF.